The text below deals with one TCR beta chain. This sample is drawn from a study of blood T cell repertoires in COVID-19. Germline CDR1 reads LNHDA; CDR2 reads SQIVND (reference sequence). The junction had 3 bases not matched to a gene; V was cut back by 5 bases and J by 4 bases. The CDR3 has 13 amino acids. Sequenced by immunoSEQ multiplex PCR; TCRdb stores in-frame clones only, minus some. The table has about 290,000 clones, just under 90% seen once. This TCR derives from a woman aged 25 to 39 with COVID-19, enrolled during active disease. The chain employs TRBV19 and TRBJ1-1; TRBD1 matches 8 bases. Sequencing input: peripheral blood. Here the CDR3 reads CASSFDRGTEAFF. The DNA for the CDR3 is TGTGCCAGTAGTTTCGACAGGGGCACTGAAGCTTTCTTT. Drawing the rest from reference TRBV19 and TRBJ1-1, the complete variable domain is DGGITQSPKYLFRKEGQNVTLSCEQNLNHDAMYWYRQDPGQGLRLIYYSQIVNDFQKGDIAEGYSVSREKKESFPLTVTSAQKNPTAFYLCASSFDRGTEAFFGQGTRLTVV.